This T cell receptor beta chain originates from a study of blood T cell repertoires in COVID-19. Overall study context: Acute-phase and convalescent COVID-19 samples originated in the United States, Italy and Spain. T cells, B-cell-depleted T cells, or PBMCs provided the cDNA or gDNA that served as material.

Germline CDR1 and CDR2: MNHEY and SVGEGT. V was clipped by 6 bases and J by 4 bases, with 18 bases between them. The CDR3 contains 16 residues. Assay: immunoSEQ multiplex PCR; the TCRdb copy retains only in-frame clones and omits some. The data contain a few hundred thousand clones, roughly 86% of them singletons. This clonotype was obtained from a woman in her forties or fifties with acute or convalescent COVID-19. The sample consisted of peripheral blood. The rearrangement uses TRBV6-2 or TRBV6-3 and TRBJ2-2; D perhaps matches TRBD2 (6 bases). CDR3 in DNA: TGTGCCAGCAGCCAAATGGGTTGGAGGGCCACCGGGGAGCTGTTTTTT. Encoded protein: CASSQMGWRATGELFF.